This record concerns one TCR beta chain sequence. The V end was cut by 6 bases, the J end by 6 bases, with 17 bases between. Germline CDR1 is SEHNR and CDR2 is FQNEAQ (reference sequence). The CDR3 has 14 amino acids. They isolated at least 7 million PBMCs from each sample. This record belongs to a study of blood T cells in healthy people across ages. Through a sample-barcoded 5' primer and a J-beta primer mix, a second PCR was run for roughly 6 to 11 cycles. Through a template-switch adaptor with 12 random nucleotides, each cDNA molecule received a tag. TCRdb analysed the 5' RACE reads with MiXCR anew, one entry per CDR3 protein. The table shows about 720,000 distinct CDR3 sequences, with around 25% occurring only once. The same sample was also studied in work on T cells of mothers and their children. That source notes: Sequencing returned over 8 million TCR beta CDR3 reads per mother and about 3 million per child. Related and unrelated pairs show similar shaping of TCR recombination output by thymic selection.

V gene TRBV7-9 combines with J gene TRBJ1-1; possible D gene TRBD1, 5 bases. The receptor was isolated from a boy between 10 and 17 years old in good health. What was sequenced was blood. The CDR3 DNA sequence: TGTGCCAGCAGTCTAGGGCAGGGAAGACCTGAAGCTTTCTTT. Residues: CASSLGQGRPEAFF.